The sequence of this T cell receptor (beta chain) was determined in a study of T cell responses to AZD1222 COVID-19 vaccine. General study results and limits: Across the whole spike, CD4 TCRs peaked at regions 160-218 and 743-854.

Second-dose timings of about 4 or about 12 weeks were pooled. This CDR3 has 13 amino acids. Trimming cost V 2 bases and J 10 bases, with 12 bases left between them. CDR1 and CDR2 from the germline V gene are MNHEY and SVGAGI. TCRdb keeps only in-frame clones here, not all; method: immunoSEQ multiplex PCR. The repertoire holds 90,000 to 150,000 clones, with roughly 87% as singletons. About this clone itself: Antigen specificity is unknown.

The rearrangement uses TRBV6-5 and TRBJ2-1; possible D gene TRBD1, 6 bases. The sequencing here drew on peripheral blood, taken 28 days after the second AZD1222 dose. The source of this sequence is an adult who received the AZD1222 COVID-19 vaccine. The CDR3 DNA reads TGTGCCAGCAGTTACGACCACAGGGTCGAGCAGTTCTTC. Protein: CASSYDHRVEQFF.